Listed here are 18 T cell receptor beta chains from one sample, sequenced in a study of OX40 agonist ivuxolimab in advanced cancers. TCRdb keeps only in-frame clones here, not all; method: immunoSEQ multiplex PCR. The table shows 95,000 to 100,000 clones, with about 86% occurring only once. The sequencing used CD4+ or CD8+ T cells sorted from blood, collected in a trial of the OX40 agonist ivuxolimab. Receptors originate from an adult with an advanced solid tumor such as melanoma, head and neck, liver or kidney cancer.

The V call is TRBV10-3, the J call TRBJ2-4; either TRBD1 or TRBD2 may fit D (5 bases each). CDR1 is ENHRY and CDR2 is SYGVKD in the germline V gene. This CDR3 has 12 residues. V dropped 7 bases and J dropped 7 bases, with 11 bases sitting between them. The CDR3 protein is CAIKGEGNIQYF. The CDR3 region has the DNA TGTGCCATCAAGGGAGAGGGGAACATTCAGTACTTC.

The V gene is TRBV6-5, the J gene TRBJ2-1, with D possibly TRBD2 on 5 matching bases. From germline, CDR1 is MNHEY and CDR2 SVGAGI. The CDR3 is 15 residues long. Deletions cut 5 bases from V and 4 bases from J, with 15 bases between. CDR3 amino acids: CASSPRTPRYNEQFF. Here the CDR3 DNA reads TGTGCCAGCAGTCCCCGGACTCCCAGGTACAATGAGCAGTTCTTC.

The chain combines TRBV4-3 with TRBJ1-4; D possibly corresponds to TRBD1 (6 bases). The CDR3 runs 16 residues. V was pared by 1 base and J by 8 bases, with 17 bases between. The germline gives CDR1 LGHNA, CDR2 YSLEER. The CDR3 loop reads CASSQADRPFGEKLFF. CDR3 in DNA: TGCGCCAGCAGCCAAGCCGACAGGCCTTTCGGCGAAAAACTGTTTTTT.

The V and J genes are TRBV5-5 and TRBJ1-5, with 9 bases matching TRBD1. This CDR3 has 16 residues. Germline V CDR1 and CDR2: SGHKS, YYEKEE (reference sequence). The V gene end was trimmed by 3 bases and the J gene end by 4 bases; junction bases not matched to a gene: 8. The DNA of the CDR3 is TGTGCCAGCAGCTGGGGACAGGGCTTTTTTAATCAGCCCCAGCATTTT. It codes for CASSWGQGFFNQPQHF.

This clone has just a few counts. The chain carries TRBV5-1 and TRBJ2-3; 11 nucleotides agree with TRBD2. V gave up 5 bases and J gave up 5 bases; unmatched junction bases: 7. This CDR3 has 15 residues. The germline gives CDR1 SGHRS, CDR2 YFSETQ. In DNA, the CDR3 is TGCGCCAGCAGTCTAGCGGGAGGTATAGGAGATACGCAGTATTTT. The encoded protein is CASSLAGGIGDTQYF.

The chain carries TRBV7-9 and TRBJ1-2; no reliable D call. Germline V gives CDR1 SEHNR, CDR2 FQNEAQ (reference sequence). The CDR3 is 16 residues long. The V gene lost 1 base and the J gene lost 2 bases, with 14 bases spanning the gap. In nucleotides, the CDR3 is TGTGCCAGCAGCTTAGAAACGGGCCTCGGGAACTATGGCTACACCTTC. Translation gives CASSLETGLGNYGYTF.

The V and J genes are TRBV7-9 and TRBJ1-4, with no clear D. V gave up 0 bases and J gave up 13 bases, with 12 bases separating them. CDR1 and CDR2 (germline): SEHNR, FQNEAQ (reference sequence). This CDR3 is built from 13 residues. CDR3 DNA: TGTGCCAGCAGCTTAGCGGAGGCGGCTCGACTGTTTTTT. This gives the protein CASSLAEAARLFF.

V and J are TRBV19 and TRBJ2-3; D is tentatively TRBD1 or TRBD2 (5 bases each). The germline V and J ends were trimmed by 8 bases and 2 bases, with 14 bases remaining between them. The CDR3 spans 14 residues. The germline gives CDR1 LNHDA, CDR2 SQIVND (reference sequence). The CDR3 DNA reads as TGTGCCAGTGGCAGGGAGCCCTACACAGATACGCAGTATTTT. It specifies CASGREPYTDTQYF. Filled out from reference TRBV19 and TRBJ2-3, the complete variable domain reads DGGITQSPKYLFRKEGQNVTLSCEQNLNHDAMYWYRQDPGQGLRLIYYSQIVNDFQKGDIAEGYSVSREKKESFPLTVTSAQKNPTAFYLCASGREPYTDTQYFGPGTRLTVL.

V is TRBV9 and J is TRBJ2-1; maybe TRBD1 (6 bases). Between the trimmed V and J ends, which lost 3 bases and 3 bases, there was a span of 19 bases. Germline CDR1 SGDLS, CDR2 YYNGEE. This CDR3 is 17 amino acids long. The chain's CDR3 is CASSARGPGYGYNEQFF. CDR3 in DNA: TGTGCCAGCAGCGCCAGGGGCCCGGGGTACGGCTACAATGAGCAGTTCTTC.

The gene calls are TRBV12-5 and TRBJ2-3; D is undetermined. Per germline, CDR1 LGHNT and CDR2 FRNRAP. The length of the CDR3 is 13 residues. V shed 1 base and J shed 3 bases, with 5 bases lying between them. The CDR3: CASGLGGTDTQYF. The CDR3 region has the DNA TGTGCTAGTGGTTTGGGTGGGACAGATACGCAGTATTTT.

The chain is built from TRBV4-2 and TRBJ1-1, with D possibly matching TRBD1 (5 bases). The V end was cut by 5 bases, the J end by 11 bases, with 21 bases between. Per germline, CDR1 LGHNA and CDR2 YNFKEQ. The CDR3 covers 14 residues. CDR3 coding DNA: TGTGCCAGCAGCGACCTTCGGGGACCCCCTGGCGCTTTCTTT. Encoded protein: CASSDLRGPPGAFF.

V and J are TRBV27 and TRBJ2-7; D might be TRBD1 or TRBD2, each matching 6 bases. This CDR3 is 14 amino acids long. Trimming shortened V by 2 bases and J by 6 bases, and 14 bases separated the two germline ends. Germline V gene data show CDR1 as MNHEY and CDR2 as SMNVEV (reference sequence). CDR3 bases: TGTGCCAGCAGTTTAAGGGGGGCTGGTCGCGAGCAGTACTTC. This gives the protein CASSLRGAGREQYF.

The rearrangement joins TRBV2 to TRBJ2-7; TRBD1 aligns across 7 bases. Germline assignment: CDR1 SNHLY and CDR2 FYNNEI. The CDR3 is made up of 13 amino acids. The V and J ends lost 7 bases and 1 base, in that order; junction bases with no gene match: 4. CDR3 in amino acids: CASIYRGSYEQYF. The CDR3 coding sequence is TGTGCCAGCATCTACAGGGGTTCCTACGAGCAGTACTTC.

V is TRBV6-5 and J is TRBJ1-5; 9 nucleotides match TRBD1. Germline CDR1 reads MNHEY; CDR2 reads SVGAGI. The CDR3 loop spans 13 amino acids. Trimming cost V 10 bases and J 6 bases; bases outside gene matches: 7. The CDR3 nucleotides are TGTGCCATCCGGGACAGGGAAGGTCAGCCCCAGCATTTT. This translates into CAIRDREGQPQHF.

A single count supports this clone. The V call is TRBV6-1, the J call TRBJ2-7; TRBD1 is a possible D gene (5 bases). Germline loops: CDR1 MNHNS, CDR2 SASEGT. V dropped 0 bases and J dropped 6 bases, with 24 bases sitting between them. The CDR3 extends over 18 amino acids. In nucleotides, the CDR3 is TGTGCCAGCAGTGAAGCGCTGAGGCTAGGGGCAGGGTATGGCGAGCAGTACTTC. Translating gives CASSEALRLGAGYGEQYF.

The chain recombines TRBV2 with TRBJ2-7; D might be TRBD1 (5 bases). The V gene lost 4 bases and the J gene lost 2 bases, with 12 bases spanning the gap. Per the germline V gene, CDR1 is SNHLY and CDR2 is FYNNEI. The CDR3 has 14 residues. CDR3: CASSVSQGPYEQYF. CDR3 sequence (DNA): TGTGCCAGCAGTGTATCGCAGGGCCCCTACGAGCAGTACTTC.

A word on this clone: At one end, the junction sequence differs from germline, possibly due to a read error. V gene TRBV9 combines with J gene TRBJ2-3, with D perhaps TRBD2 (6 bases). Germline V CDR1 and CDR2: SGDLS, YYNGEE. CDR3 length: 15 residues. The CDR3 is CVSSVGPGGTDTQYF. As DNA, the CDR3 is TGTGTCAGCAGCGTAGGTCCGGGGGGCACAGATACGCAGTATTTT.

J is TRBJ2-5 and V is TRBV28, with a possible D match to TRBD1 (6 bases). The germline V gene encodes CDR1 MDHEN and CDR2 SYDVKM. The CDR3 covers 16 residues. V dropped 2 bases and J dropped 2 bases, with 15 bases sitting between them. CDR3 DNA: TGTGCCAGCAGTTTAGGTGCAGGGGTGATTCAAGAGACCCAGTACTTC. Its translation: CASSLGAGVIQETQYF. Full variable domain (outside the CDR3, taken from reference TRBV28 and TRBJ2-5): DVKVTQSSRYLVKRTGEKVFLECVQDMDHENMFWYRQDPGLGLRLIYFSYDVKMKEKGDIPEGYSVSREKKERFSLILESASTNQTSMYLCASSLGAGVIQETQYFGPGTRLLVL.